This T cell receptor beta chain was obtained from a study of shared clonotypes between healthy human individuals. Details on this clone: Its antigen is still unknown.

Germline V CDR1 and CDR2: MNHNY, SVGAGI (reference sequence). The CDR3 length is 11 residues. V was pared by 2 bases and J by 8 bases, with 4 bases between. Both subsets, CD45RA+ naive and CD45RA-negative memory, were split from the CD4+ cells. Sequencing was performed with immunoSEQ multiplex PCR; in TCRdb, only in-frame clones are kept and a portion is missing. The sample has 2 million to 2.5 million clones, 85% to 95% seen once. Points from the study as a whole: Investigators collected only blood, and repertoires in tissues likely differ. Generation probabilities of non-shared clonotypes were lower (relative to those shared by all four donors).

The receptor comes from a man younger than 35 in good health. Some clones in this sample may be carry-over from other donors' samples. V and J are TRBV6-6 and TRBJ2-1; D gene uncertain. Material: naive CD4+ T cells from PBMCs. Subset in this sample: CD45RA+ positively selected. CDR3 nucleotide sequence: TGTGCCAGCAGTTACAACTATGAGCAGTTCTTC. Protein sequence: CASSYNYEQFF.